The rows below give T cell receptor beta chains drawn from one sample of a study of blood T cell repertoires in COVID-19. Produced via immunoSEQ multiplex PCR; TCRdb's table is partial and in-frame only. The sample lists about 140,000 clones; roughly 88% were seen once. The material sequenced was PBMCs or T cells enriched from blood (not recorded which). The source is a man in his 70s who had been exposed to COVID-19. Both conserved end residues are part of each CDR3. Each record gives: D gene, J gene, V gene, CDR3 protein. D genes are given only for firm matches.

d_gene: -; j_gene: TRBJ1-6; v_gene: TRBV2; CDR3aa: CASSPGAGSPLHF
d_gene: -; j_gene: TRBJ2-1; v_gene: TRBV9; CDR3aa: CASSPRLGGNEQFF
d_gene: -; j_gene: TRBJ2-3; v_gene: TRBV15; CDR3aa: CATSSGIQRATDTQYF
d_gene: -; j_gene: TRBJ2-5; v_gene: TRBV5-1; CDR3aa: CASSLGGADQETQYF
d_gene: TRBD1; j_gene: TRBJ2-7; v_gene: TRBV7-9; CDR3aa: CASSPKQGARYEQYF
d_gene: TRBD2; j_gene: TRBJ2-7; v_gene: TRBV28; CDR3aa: CASSLSGLTYEQYF
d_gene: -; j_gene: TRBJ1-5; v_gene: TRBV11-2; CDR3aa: CASSLSQGNQPQHF
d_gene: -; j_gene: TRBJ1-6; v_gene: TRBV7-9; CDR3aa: CASTTGRSPLHF
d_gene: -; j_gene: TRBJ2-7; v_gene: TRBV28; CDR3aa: CASRGGGWREQYF
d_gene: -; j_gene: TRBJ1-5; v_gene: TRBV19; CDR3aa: CASSQGTPSNQPQHF
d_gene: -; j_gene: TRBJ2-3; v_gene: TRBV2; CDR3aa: CASSLDRQDTQYF
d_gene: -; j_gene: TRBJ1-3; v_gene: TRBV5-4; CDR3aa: CASSLEQGSGNTIYF
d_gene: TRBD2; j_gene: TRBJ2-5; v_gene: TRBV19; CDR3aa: CASSAGLAEGGTQYF
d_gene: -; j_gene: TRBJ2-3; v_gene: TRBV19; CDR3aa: CASTGPSTDTQYF
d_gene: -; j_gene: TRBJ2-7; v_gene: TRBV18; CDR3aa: CASSFPQSYEQYF
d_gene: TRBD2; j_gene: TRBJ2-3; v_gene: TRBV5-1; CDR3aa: CASSSPLSGGREGTDTQYF
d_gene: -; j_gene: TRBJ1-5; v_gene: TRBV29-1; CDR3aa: CSVGQGNQPQHF
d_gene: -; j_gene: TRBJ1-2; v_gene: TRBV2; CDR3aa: CASSQGRNNYGYTF
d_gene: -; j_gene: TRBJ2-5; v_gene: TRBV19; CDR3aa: CASSITAYGIQETQYF
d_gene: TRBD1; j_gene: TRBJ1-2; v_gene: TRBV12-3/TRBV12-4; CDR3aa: CASRLQGGYGYTF
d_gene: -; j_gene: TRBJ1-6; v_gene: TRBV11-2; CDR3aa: CASRLQGRGSYNSPLHF
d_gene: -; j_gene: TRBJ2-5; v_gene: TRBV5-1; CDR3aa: CASSLPLGGLQETQYF
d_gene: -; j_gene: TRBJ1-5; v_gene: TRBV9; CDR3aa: CASSVAGDGQPQHF
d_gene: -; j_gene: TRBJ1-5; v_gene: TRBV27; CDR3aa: CASSRGAGNQPQHF
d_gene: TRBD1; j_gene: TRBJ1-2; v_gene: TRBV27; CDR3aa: CASSTQDRAAYGYTF
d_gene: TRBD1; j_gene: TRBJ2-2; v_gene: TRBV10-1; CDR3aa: CASTPRRDRGSGELFF
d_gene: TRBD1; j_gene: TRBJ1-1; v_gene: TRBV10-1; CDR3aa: CASSESGGTGHTEAFF
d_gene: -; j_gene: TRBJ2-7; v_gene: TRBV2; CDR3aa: CASSLPSSYEQYF
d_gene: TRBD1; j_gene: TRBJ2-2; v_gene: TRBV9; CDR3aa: CASSVEGTGYGELFF
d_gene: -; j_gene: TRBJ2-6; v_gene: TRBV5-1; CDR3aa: CASSLAAGNSGANVLTF
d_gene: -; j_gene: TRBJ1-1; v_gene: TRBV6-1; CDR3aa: CASSEQANTEAFF
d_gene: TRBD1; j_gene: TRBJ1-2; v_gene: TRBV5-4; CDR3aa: CASSGGQINYGYTF
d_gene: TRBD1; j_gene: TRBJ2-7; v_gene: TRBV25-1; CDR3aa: CASRPGTGEQYF
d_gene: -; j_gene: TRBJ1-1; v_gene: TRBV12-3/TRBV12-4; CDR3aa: CASSFAVTEAFF
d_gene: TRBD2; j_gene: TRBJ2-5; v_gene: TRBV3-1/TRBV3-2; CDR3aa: CASSQSASGGLEETQYF
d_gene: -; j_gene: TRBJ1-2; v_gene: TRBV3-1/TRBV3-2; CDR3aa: CASSQGVLGAYGYTF
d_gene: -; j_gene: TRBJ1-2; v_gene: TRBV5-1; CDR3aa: CASNPGQIYYGYTF
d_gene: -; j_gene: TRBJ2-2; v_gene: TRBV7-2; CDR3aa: CASSFNQGSTGELFF
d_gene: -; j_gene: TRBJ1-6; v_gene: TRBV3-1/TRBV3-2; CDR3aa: CASSPQGNSPLHF
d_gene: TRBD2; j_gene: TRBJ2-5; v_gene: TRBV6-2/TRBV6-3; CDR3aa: CASSSGLAGGQETQYF
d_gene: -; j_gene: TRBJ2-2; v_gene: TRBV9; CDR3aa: CASSVTVGTGELFF
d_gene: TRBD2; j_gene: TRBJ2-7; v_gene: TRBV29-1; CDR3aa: CSVILAKSSYEQYF
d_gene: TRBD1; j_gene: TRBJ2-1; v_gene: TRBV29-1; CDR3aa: CSVGLSQGAEQFF
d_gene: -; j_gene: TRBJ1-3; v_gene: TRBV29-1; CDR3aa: CSVQGLLYSGNTIYF
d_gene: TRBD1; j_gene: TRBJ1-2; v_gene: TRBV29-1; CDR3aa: CSVGRGQSNYGYTF
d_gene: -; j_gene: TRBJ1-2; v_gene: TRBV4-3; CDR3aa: CASSQLNRDGYTF
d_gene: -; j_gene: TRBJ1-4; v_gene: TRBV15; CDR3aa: CATKMGVNEKLFF
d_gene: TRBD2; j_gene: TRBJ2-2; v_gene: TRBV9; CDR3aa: CASSGAAGGLTGELFF
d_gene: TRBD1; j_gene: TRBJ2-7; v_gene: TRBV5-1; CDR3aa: CASSLRDRVYEQYF
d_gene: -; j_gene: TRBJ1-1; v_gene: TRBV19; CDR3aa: CASRSRGGLNTEAFF
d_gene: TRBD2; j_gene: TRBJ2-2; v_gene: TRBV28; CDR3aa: CASSFLPGTRGTGELFF
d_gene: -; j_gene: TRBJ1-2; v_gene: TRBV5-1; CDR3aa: CASSLQVASYGYTF
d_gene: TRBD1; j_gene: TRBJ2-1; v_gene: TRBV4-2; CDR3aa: CASSQVGTGAYSSYNEQFF
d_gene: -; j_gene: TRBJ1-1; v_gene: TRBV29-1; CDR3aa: CSVDSRAGTEAFF
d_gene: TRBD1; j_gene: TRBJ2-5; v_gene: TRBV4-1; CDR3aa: CASSQETGLGTQYF
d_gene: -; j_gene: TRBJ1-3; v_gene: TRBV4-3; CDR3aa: CASSQGTATENTIYF
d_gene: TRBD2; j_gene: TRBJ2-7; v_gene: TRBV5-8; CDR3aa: CASSPTGGVYEQYF
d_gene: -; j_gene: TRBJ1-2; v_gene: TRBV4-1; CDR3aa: CASSQDDTTVNYGYTF
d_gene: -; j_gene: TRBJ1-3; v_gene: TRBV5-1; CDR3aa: CASKGEASSGNTIYF
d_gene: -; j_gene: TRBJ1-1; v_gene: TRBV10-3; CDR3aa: CAISGGGRAGAFF